This entry lists 6 T cell receptor beta chains sequenced from one sample in a study of T cell responses to AZD1222 COVID-19 vaccine. Measured with immunoSEQ multiplex PCR; TCRdb has only the in-frame clones, and not every one. Of roughly 200,000 clones listed, more than 80% were seen once; the top ten hold about 3.6%. Material: peripheral blood, obtained 28 days after the second dose of the MenACWY control vaccine. Receptors were obtained from an adult who received the MenACWY meningococcal vaccine as a control.

V is TRBV5-1 and J is TRBJ2-1; TRBD2 matches at 8 bases. The CDR3 length is 14 residues. The germline gives CDR1 SGHRS, CDR2 YFSETQ. V was pared by 0 bases and J by 13 bases, with 9 bases of the junction left unmatched. The CDR3 DNA follows: TGCGCCAGCAGCTTGGTGGGGAACCGGGAGGGCCAGTTCTTC. Amino acid sequence: CASSLVGNREGQFF.

The J gene is TRBJ2-7, the V gene TRBV11-1; 8 nucleotides line up with TRBD2. In germline, CDR1 is SGHAT, CDR2 FQDESV (reference sequence). V was clipped by 1 base and J by 1 base; unmatched bases: 3. The CDR3 has 15 residues. CDR3 sequence reads: CASSLGREASYEQYF. The CDR3 nucleotides are TGTGCCAGCAGCTTAGGGCGGGAGGCGTCCTACGAGCAGTACTTC.

This chain links TRBV3-1 (or the pseudogene TRBV3-2) with TRBJ2-7, with D possibly matching TRBD2 (6 bases). CDR3 length equals 14 residues. The germline gives CDR1 LGHDT, CDR2 YNNKEL (reference sequence). The V end lost 4 bases, the J end lost 0 bases, and 10 bases lay between the germline ends. The CDR3 here is CASSPGVHSYEQYF. The CDR3 DNA reads as TGTGCCAGCAGCCCGGGGGTTCACTCCTACGAGCAGTACTTC.

The J gene is TRBJ2-1, the V gene TRBV19, with 10 nucleotides matching TRBD2. This CDR3 comprises 16 residues. Germline lookup yields CDR1 LNHDA and CDR2 SQIVND (reference sequence). V lost 5 bases and J lost 4; bases outside the gene matches: 8. The CDR3, as DNA: TGTGCCAGTAGTGATGAAGCGGGAGGGAGTTACAATGAGCAGTTCTTC. Its translation is CASSDEAGGSYNEQFF.

This chain connects TRBV11-3 to TRBJ2-3; 9 bases are a match to TRBD2. From germline, CDR1 is SGHNT and CDR2 YENEEA. This CDR3 comprises 16 residues. The junction had 7 bases not matched to a gene; V was cut back by 5 bases and J by 1 base. CDR3 nucleotides: TGTGCCAGCAGCGCCCTAGCGGGACTTCGCACAGATACGCAGTATTTT. Translation: CASSALAGLRTDTQYF.

J is TRBJ2-7 and V is TRBV5-1, with 8 bases identical to TRBD2. Germline trimming cut 0 bases from V and 5 bases from J; bases unmatched to any gene: 7. There are 15 residues in the CDR3. Germline CDR1 is SGHRS and CDR2 is YFSETQ. In nucleotides, the CDR3 is TGCGCCAGCAGCTTGGGGATAGCGGGAACCGACGAGCAGTACTTC. Translation gives CASSLGIAGTDEQYF. The variable domain in full, completed from reference TRBV5-1 and TRBJ2-7, reads KAGVTQTPRYLIKTRGQQVTLSCSPISGHRSVSWYQQTPGQGLQFLFEYFSETQRNKGNFPGRFSGRQFSNSRSEMNVSTLELGDSALYLCASSLGIAGTDEQYFGPGTRLTVT.